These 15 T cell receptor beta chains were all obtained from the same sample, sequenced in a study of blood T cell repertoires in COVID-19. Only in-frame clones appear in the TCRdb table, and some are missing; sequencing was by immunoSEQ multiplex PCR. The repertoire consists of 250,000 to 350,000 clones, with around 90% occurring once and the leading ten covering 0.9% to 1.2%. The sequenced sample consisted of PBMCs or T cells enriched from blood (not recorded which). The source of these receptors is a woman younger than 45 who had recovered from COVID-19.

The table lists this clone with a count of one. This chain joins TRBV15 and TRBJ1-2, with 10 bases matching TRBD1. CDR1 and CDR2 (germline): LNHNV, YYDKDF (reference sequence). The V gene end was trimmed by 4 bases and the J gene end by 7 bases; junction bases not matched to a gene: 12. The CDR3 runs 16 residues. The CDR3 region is CATSITGQGGSAGYTF. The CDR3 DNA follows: TGTGCCACCAGCATAACCGGACAGGGGGGTTCTGCTGGCTACACCTTC.

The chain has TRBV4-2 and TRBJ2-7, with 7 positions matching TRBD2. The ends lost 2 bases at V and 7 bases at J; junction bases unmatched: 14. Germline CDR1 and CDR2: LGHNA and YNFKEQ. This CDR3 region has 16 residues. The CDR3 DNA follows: TGTGCCAGCAGCCAACCTGAGCGTGGGAGGGCTGGTGAGCAGTACTTC. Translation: CASSQPERGRAGEQYF.

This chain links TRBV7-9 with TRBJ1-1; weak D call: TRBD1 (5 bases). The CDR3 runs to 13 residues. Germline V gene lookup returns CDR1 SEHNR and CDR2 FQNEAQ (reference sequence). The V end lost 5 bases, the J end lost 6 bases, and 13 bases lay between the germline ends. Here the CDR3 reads CASSEDIGPEAFF. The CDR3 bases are TGTGCCAGCAGCGAGGACATAGGGCCTGAAGCTTTCTTT. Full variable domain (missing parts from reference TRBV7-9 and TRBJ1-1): DTGVSQNPRHKITKRGQNVTFRCDPISEHNRLYWYRQTLGQGPEFLTYFQNEAQLEKSRLLSDRFSAERPKGSFSTLEIQRTEQGDSAMYLCASSEDIGPEAFFGQGTRLTVV.

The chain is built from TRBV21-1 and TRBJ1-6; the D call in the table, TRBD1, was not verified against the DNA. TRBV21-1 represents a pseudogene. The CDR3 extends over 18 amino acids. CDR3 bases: TGTGCCAGCAGCTACAGGGGGCAAATATCCCAACATAATTCACCCCTCCACTTT. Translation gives CASSYRGQISQHNSPLHF.

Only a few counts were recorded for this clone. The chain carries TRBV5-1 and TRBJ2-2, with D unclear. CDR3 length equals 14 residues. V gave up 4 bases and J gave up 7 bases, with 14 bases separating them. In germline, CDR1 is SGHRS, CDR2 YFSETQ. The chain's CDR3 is CASSQTLVDGELFF. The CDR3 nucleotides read TGCGCCAGCAGCCAGACCCTAGTGGACGGGGAGCTGTTTTTT.

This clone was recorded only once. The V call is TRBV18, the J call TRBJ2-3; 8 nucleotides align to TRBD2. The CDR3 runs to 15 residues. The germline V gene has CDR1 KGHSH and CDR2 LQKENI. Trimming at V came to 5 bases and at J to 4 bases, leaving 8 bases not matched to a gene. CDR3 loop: CASSTSGTRADTQYF. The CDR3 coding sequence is TGTGCCAGCTCAACATCCGGGACTAGGGCAGATACGCAGTATTTT.

CDR3 nucleotides: TGTGCCAGCAGTTTAGATCCGAGGCAGGAAGCTTTCTTT. It is translated as CASSLDPRQEAFF. The chain recombines TRBV12-3 or TRBV12-4 with TRBJ1-1; no definite D call. There are 13 residues in the CDR3. V was clipped by 1 base and J by 8 bases, with 11 bases between them.

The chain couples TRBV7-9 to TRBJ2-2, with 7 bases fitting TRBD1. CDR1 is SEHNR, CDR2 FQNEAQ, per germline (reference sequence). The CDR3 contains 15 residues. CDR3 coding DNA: TGTGCTATAACTGAGGGGGCCTCGAACACCGGGGAGCTGTTTTTT. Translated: CAITEGASNTGELFF.

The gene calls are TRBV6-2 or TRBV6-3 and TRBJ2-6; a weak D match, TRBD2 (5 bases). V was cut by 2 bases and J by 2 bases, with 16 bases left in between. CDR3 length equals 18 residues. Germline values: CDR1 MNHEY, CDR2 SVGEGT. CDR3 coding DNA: TGTGCCAGCAGTTACAGTCGGCCCGTGGGAGCTGGGGCCAACGTCCTGACTTTC. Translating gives CASSYSRPVGAGANVLTF.

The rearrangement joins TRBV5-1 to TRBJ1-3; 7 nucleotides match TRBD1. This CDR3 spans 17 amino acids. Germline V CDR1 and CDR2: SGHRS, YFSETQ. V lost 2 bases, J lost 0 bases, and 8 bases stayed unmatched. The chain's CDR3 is CASSLQGPRSSGNTIYF. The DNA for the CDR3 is TGCGCCAGCAGCTTACAGGGGCCACGGAGCTCTGGAAACACCATATATTTT.

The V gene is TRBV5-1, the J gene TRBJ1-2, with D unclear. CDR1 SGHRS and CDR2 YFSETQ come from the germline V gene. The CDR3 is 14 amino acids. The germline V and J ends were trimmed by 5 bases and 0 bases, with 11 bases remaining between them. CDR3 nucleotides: TGCGCCAGCAGAGACTTTACAACTAACTATGGCTACACCTTC. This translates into CASRDFTTNYGYTF.

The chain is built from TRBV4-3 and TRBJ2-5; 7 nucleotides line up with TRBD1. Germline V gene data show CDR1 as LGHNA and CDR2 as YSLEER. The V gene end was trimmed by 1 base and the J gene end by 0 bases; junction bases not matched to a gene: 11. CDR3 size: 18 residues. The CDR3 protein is CASSQALLGGQHQETQYF. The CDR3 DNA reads TGCGCCAGCAGCCAAGCCCTATTAGGGGGACAGCACCAAGAGACCCAGTACTTC.

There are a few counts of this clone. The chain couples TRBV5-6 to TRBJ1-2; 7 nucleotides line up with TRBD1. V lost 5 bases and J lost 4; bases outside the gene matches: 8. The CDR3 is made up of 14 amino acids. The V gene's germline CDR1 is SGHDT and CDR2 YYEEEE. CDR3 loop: CASRSTGQSYGYTF. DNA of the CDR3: TGTGCCAGCAGATCAACGGGACAGAGCTATGGCTACACCTTC.

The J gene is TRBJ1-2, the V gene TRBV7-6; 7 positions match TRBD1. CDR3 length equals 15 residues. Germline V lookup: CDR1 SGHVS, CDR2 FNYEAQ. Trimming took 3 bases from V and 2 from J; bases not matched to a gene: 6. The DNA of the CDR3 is TGTGCCAGCAGCTTTGGACAGGCCTCGAACTATGGCTACACCTTC. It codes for CASSFGQASNYGYTF.

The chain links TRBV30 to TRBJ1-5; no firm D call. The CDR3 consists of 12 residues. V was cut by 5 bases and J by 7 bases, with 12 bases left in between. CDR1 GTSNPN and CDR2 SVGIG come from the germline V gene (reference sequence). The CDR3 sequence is CAWGEFNQPQHF. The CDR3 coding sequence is TGTGCCTGGGGCGAGTTTAACCAGCCCCAGCATTTT.